This TCR beta chain came from a study of vaccination and CD4 T cells after COVID-19. Trimming removed 9 bases from V and 3 bases from J, with 12 bases in between. The CDR3 has 13 amino acids. Germline loops: CDR1 LNHDA, CDR2 SQIVND (reference sequence). Scientists ran DNA taken from cultured CD4+ T cells through the Oncomine TCR Beta short-read assay for sequencing. TCRdb processed the PCR reads anew with MiXCR; each CDR3 protein has one entry. The sample lists over 15,000 distinct CDR3 sequences, around half occurring once. The treatment: roughly ten-day PBMC culture with coronavirus spike peptide pools or control peptides (ViraFEST assay). The ViraFEST method relied on peptide pools to expand antigen-specific T cells, followed by TCR sequencing. Negative selection enriched CD4+ T cells from cultures at 9 to 10 days. This clonotype was observed a handful of times. The antigen is unknown.

V and J are TRBV19 and TRBJ2-1; tentatively, D is TRBD1 (6 bases). The material sequenced was CD4+ T cells from blood, cultured in vitro. This receptor was identified in a human donor who had recovered from COVID-19. The CDR3 bases are TGTGCCAGCGCTACAGGGTTCTACAATGAGCAGTTCTTC. This encodes CASATGFYNEQFF. The full variable domain, its missing parts supplied by reference TRBV19 and TRBJ2-1, is DGGITQSPKYLFRKEGQNVTLSCEQNLNHDAMYWYRQDPGQGLRLIYYSQIVNDFQKGDIAEGYSVSREKKESFPLTVTSAQKNPTAFYLCASATGFYNEQFFGPGTRLTVL.